A selection of T cell receptor beta chains follows, all from one sample in a study of blood T cell repertoires in COVID-19. Sequenced by immunoSEQ multiplex PCR; TCRdb stores in-frame clones only, minus some. Counted here are some 400,000 clones, about 90% occurring once; the ten biggest clones make up 1.7%. Sequenced: PBMCs or T cells enriched from blood (not recorded which). The origin of the receptors is a woman younger than 45 who had recovered from COVID-19. Both conserved end residues are part of each CDR3. The D gene is left open where the match is weak. Not all rows give a size; the values are once, few, many and, for expanded clones, a class.

J | V | D | size | CDR3 | DNA
TRBJ2-3 | TRBV3-1/TRBV3-2 | TRBD2 | NA | CASSQGTRESDTQYF | TGTGCCAGCAGCCAAGGGACTAGAGAATCAGATACGCAGTATTTT
TRBJ1-2 | TRBV11-2 | NA | once | CASSSAGTNRNGYTF | TGTGCCAGCAGCTCCGCCGGGACAAACAGGAATGGCTACACCTTC
TRBJ2-7 | TRBV6-6 | TRBD2 | NA | CASSRKAGGNRHEQYF | TGTGCCAGCAGTCGAAAAGCGGGAGGCAATAGGCACGAGCAGTACTTC
TRBJ1-6 | TRBV25-1 | TRBD1 | NA | CASSDPDREYNSPLHF | TGTGCCAGCAGTGACCCGGACAGGGAATATAATTCACCCCTCCACTTT
TRBJ1-2 | TRBV12-5 | TRBD1 | NA | CASGFWGQGGGYTF | TGTGCTAGTGGTTTCTGGGGACAGGGAGGTGGCTACACCTTC
TRBJ2-3 | TRBV27 | NA | NA | CASAGGADTQYF | TGTGCCAGCGCAGGAGGTGCAGATACGCAGTATTTT
TRBJ1-4 | TRBV5-1 | NA | NA | CASSSGSTNEKLFF | TGCGCCAGCAGCTCGGGGTCGACTAATGAAAAACTGTTTTTT
TRBJ1-2 | TRBV10-3 | TRBD1 | NA | CAISDPGQDGYTF | TGTGCCATCAGTGACCCGGGACAGGACGGCTACACCTTC
TRBJ1-1 | TRBV5-6 | NA | NA | CASSHRTNRFTEAFF | TGTGCCAGCAGCCACCGGACAAACCGGTTCACTGAAGCTTTCTTT
TRBJ1-6 | TRBV19 | NA | NA | CASGQLGGWDSPLHF | TGTGCCAGTGGTCAGCTCGGGGGATGGGATTCACCCCTCCACTTT
TRBJ1-4 | TRBV7-2 | NA | once | CASGRGLVEKLFF | TGTGCCAGCGGTAGAGGGTTGGTTGAAAAACTGTTTTTT
TRBJ2-3 | TRBV5-1 | TRBD2 | NA | CASGTRGTDTQYF | TGCGCCAGCGGGACTAGGGGGACAGATACGCAGTATTTT
TRBJ2-7 | TRBV4-1 | TRBD1 | NA | CASSQTGGVNHEQYF | TGCGCCAGCAGCCAGACAGGGGGCGTTAACCACGAGCAGTACTTC
TRBJ2-2 | TRBV7-3 | NA | NA | CASSLLGLAAGELFF | TGTGCCAGCAGCTTACTGGGACTGGCGGCCGGGGAGCTGTTTTTT
TRBJ2-2 | TRBV7-6 | NA | NA | CASSPGGRAGELFF | TGTGCCAGCAGCCCAGGTGGCCGCGCCGGGGAGCTGTTTTTT
TRBJ1-1 | TRBV9 | NA | NA | CASSVAQNTEAFF | TGTGCCAGCAGCGTAGCACAGAACACTGAAGCTTTCTTT
TRBJ2-1 | TRBV7-2 | TRBD1 | NA | CASSLLNTGDEQFF | TGTGCCAGCAGCTTACTCAACACAGGGGATGAGCAGTTCTTC
TRBJ1-1 | TRBV28 | TRBD1 | NA | CASQETGINTEAFF | TGTGCCAGCCAAGAGACAGGGATAAACACTGAAGCTTTCTTT
TRBJ1-1 | TRBV6-5 | NA | NA | CASQYYTEAFF | TGTGCCAGCCAATACTACACTGAAGCTTTCTTT
TRBJ1-2 | TRBV3-1/TRBV3-2 | NA | NA | CASSLDGTPNYGYTF | TGTGCCAGCAGTCTAGACGGGACACCGAACTATGGCTACACCTTC
TRBJ2-5 | TRBV6-5 | NA | NA | CASMVGLQETQYF | TGTGCCAGCATGGTGGGGCTCCAAGAGACCCAGTACTTC
TRBJ1-5 | TRBV30 | NA | NA | CAWSVGGASQPQHF | TGTGCCTGGAGTGTAGGGGGGGCATCTCAGCCCCAGCATTTT
TRBJ2-2 | TRBV5-1 | NA | NA | CASSFVLAGSTGELFF | TGCGCCAGCAGCTTCGTACTAGCCGGGAGTACCGGGGAGCTGTTTTTT
TRBJ2-2 | TRBV10-3 | TRBD1 | NA | CAISESRTGPGELFF | TGTGCCATCAGTGAGTCAAGGACAGGGCCCGGGGAGCTGTTTTTT
TRBJ2-7 | TRBV2 | TRBD1 | NA | CASRGTDSYEQYF | TGTGCCAGCAGGGGGACAGATTCCTACGAGCAGTACTTC
TRBJ1-1 | TRBV18 | NA | NA | CASSPVTGEAFF | TGTGCCAGCTCACCCGTGACAGGTGAAGCTTTCTTT
TRBJ2-1 | TRBV19 | TRBD2 | NA | CASRTPRLSGRMSSYNEQFF | TGTGCCAGTAGAACTCCCAGGCTCAGCGGGAGGATGAGCTCCTACAATGAGCAGTTCTTC
TRBJ1-6 | TRBV11-2 | NA | NA | CASSLGTGNSPLHF | TGTGCCAGCAGCTTGGGTACAGGGAATTCACCCCTCCACTTT
TRBJ2-1 | TRBV19 | TRBD2 | few | CASRAGGPYEQFF | TGTGCCAGTAGAGCGGGGGGGCCCTATGAGCAGTTCTTC
TRBJ1-6 | TRBV7-9 | NA | NA | CASSEQGFGSPLHF | TGTGCCAGCAGCGAACAGGGTTTCGGCTCACCCCTCCACTTT
TRBJ2-1 | TRBV18 | NA | NA | CASSPSPGAPYNEQFF | TGTGCCAGCTCACCCAGTCCCGGAGCGCCCTACAATGAGCAGTTCTTC
TRBJ2-3 | TRBV11-1 | NA | NA | CASSPLLGTDTQYF | TGTGCCAGCAGCCCACTCTTGGGCACAGATACGCAGTATTTT
TRBJ1-4 | TRBV9 | NA | NA | CASSTGGESGEKLFF | TGTGCCAGCAGCACCGGAGGGGAGAGTGGAGAAAAACTGTTTTTT
TRBJ2-1 | TRBV7-2 | TRBD2 | few | CASSYGTRAMVEQFF | TGTGCCAGCAGCTACGGGACTAGAGCGATGGTTGAGCAGTTCTTC
TRBJ2-1 | TRBV25-1 | NA | NA | CASSEGGGKNHNEQFF | TGTGCCAGCAGTGAAGGAGGAGGGAAGAACCACAATGAGCAGTTCTTC